This T cell receptor beta chain originates from a study of cytomegalovirus exposure and HLA in healthy donors. Study-wide results and limits: It was fewer than 200 TCR beta chains that were listed as cytomegalovirus-associated. That first-cohort TCR clusters tended to co-occur in the roughly 130 validation repertoires was found in a later analysis.

It was the approximately 130-subject validation cohort, separate from the approximately 690-subject first cohort, to which the donors belonged. Sequencing was performed with immunoSEQ multiplex PCR; in TCRdb, only in-frame clones are kept and a portion is missing. The table has more than 95,000 clones, about 85% seen once. CDR1 and CDR2 from the germline V gene are SGHDT and YYEEEE. The CDR3 runs to 13 residues. Trimming removed 6 bases from V and 7 bases from J, with 16 bases in between. Notes on this clone: What it recognizes is unknown.

This sequence originates from a man aged 18 to 30 in good health and CMV-seropositive. The sequencing input was PBMCs. The chain joins TRBV5-6 to TRBJ1-1; D unresolved. CDR3 protein: CASTPIGVHEAFF. The CDR3 DNA reads TGTGCCAGCACTCCAATCGGTGTCCATGAAGCTTTCTTT.